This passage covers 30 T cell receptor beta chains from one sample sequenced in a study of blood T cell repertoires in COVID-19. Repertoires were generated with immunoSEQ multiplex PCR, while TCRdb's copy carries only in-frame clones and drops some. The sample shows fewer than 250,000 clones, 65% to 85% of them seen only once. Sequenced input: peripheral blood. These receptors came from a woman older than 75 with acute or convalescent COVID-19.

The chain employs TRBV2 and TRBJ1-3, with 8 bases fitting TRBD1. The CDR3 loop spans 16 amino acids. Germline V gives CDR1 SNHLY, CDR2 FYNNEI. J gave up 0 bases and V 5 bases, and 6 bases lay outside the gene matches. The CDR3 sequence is CASSWDRKISGNTIYF. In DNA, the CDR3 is TGTGCCAGCAGTTGGGACAGGAAGATCTCTGGAAACACCATATATTTT.

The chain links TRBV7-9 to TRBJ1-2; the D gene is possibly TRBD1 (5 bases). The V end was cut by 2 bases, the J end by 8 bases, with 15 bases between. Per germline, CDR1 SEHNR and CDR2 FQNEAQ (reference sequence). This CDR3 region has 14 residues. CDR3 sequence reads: CASSLLANRGGYTF. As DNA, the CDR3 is TGTGCCAGCAGCTTATTAGCGAATCGGGGGGGCTACACCTTC.

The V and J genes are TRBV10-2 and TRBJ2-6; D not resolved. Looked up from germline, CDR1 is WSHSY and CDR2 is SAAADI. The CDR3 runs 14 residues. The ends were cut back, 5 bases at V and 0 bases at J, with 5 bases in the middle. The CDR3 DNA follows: TGCGCCAGCAGTACTTCCTCTGGGGCCAACGTCCTGACTTTC. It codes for CASSTSSGANVLTF.

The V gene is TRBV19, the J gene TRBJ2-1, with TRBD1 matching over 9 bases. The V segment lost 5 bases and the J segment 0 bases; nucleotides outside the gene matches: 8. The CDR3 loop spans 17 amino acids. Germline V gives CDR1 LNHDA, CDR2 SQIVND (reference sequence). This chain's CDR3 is CASSVLTGGVSYNEQFF. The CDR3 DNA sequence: TGTGCCAGTAGTGTCCTCACAGGGGGCGTCTCCTACAATGAGCAGTTCTTC.

In DNA, the CDR3 is TGTGCCAGCAGTTACAGGGACATATCCTACGAGCAGTACTTC. As protein: CASSYRDISYEQYF. The V call is TRBV6-2 or TRBV6-3, the J call TRBJ2-7; tentatively, D is TRBD1 (6 bases). Trimming cost V 2 bases and J 1 base, with 9 bases left between them. The CDR3 has 14 amino acids. CDR1 and CDR2 (germline): MNHEY, SVGEGT.

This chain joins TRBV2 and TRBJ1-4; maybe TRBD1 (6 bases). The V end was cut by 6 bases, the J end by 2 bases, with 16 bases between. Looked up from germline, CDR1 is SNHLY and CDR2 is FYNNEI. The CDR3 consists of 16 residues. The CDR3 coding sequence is TGTGCCAGCAGGGTCGGGGGGGCGCCGACTAATGAAAAACTGTTTTTT. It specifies CASRVGGAPTNEKLFF.

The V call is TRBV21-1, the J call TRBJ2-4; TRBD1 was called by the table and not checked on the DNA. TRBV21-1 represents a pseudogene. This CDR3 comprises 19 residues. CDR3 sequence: CASSKAAENRASTKNIQYF. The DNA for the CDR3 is TGTGCCAGCAGCAAAGCTGCTGAAAACAGGGCGTCAACCAAAAACATTCAGTACTTC.

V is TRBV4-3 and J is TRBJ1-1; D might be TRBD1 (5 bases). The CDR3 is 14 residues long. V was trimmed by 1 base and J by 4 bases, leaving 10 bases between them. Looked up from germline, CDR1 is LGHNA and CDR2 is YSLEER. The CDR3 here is CASSQVGGGTEAFF. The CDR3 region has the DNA TGCGCCAGCAGCCAAGTGGGGGGGGGCACTGAAGCTTTCTTT.

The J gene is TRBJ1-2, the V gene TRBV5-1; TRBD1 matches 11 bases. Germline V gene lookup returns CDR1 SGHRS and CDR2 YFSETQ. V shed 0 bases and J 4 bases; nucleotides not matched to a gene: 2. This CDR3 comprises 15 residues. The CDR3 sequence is CASSLEGQGAYGYTF. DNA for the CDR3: TGCGCCAGCAGCTTGGAAGGACAGGGGGCCTATGGCTACACCTTC.

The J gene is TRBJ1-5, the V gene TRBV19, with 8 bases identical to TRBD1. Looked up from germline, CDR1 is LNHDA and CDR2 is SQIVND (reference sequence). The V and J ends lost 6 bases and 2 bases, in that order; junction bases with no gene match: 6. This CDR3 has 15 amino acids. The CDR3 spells CASSSGGSGNQPQHF. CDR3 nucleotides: TGTGCCAGTAGCTCAGGGGGCTCGGGCAATCAGCCCCAGCATTTT. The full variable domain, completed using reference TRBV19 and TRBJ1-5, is DGGITQSPKYLFRKEGQNVTLSCEQNLNHDAMYWYRQDPGQGLRLIYYSQIVNDFQKGDIAEGYSVSREKKESFPLTVTSAQKNPTAFYLCASSSGGSGNQPQHFGDGTRLSIL.

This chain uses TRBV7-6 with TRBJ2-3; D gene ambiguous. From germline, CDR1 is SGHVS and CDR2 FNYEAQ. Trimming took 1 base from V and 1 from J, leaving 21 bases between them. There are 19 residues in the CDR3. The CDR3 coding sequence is TGTGCCAGCAGCTTAGAGGTTCCATCGCGGCTCGCCGGCACAGATACGCAGTATTTT. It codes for CASSLEVPSRLAGTDTQYF.

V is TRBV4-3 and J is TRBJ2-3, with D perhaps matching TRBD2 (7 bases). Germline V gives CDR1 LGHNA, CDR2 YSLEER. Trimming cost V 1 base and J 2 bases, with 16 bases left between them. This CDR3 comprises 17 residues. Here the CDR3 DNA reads TGCGCCAGCAGCCAAGTGTTTACGGGGGGCCTCACAGATACGCAGTATTTT. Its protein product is CASSQVFTGGLTDTQYF.

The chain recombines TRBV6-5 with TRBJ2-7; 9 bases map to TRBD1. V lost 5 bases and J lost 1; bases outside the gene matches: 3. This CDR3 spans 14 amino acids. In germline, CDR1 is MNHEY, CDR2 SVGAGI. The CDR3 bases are TGTGCCAGCAGTCGGACAGGGGTATCCTACGAGCAGTACTTC. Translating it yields CASSRTGVSYEQYF.

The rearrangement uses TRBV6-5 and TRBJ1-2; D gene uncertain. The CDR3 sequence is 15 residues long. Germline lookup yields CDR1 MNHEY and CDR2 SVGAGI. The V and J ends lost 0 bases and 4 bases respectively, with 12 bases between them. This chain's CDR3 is CASSYSGRLGYGYTF. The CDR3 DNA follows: TGTGCCAGCAGTTACTCAGGGAGGTTAGGCTATGGCTACACCTTC.

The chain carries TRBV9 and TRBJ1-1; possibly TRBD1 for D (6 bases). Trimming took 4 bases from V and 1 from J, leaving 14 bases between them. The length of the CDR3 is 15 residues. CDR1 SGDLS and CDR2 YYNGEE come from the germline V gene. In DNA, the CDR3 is TGTGCCAGCAGCATCTGGGACACGGGGAACACTGAAGCTTTCTTT. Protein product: CASSIWDTGNTEAFF.

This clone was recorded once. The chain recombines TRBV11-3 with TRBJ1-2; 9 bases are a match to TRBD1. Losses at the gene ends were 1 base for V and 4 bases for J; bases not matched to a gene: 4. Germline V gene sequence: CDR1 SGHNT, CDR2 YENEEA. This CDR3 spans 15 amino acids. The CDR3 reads CASSLATGGGYGYTF. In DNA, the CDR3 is TGTGCCAGCAGCTTAGCTACAGGGGGCGGCTATGGCTACACCTTC.

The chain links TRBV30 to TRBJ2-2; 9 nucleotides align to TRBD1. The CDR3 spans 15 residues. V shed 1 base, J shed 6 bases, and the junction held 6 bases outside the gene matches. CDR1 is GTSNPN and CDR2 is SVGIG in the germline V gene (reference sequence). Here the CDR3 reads CAWSARDRVAGELFF. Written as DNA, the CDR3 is TGTGCCTGGAGTGCTCGGGACAGGGTGGCCGGGGAGCTGTTTTTT.

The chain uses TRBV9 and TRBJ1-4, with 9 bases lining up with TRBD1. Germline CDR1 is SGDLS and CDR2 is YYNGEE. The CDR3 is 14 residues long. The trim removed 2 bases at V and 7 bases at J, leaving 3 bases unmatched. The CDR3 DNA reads TGTGCCAGCAGCGTTACAGGGGGCAGTGAAAAACTGTTTTTT. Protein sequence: CASSVTGGSEKLFF.

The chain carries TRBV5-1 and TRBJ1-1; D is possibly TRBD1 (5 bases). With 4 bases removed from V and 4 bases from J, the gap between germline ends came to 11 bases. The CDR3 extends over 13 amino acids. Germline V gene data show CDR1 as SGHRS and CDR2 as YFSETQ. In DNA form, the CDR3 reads TGCGCCAGCAGCAGCGGGGACTTCACTGAAGCTTTCTTT. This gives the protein CASSSGDFTEAFF.

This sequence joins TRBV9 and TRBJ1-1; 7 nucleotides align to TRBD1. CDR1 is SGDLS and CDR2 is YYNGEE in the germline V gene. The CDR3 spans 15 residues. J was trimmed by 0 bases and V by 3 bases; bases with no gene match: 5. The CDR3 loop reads CASSGWDSMNTEAFF. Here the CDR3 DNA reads TGTGCCAGCAGCGGCTGGGACAGTATGAACACTGAAGCTTTCTTT.

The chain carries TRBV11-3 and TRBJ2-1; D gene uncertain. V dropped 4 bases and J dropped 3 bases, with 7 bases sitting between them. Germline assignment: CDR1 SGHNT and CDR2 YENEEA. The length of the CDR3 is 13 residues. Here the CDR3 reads CASSSNIYNEQFF. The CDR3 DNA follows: TGTGCCAGCAGCTCTAATATCTACAATGAGCAGTTCTTC.

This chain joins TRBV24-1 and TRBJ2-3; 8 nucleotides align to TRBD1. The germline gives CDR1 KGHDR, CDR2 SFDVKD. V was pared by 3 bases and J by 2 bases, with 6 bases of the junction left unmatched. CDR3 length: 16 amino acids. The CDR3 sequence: CATSDPPTGATDTQYF. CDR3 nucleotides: TGTGCCACCAGTGATCCGCCGACAGGGGCCACAGATACGCAGTATTTT.

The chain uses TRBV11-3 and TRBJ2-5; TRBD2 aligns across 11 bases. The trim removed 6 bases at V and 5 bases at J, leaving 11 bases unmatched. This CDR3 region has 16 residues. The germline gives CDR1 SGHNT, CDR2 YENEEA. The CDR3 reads CASRGARSSGGETQYF. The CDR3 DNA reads TGTGCCAGCAGAGGAGCAAGGTCTAGCGGGGGGGAGACCCAGTACTTC.

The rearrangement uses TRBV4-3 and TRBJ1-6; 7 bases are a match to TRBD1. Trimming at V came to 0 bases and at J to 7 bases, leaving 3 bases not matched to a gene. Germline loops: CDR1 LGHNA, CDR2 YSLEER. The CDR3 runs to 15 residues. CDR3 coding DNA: TGCGCCAGCAGCCAAGAATACAGGGGAAATTCACCCCTCCACTTT. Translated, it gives CASSQEYRGNSPLHF.

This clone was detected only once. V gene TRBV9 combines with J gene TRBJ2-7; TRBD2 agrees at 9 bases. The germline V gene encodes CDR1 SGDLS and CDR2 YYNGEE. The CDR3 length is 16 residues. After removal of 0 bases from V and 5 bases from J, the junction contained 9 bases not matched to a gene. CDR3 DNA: TGTGCCAGCAGCGTAGGGGGGCTAGCGGGGCAAAACGAGCAGTACTTC. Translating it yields CASSVGGLAGQNEQYF.

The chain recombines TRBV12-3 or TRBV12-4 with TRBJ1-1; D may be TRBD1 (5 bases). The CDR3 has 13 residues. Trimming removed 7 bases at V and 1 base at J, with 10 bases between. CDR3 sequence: CASIRVANTEAFF. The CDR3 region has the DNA TGTGCCAGCATCAGGGTGGCGAACACTGAAGCTTTCTTT.

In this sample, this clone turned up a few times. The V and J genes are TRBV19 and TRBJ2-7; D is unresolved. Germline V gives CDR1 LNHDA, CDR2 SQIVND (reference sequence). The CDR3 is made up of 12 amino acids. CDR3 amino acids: CAYLGRIYEQYF. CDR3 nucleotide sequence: TGTGCTTATCTTGGCCGTATATACGAGCAGTACTTC.

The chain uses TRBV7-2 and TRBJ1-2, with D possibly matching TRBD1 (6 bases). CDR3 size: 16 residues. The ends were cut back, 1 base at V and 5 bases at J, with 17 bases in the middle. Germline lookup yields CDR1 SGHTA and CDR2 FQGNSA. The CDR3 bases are TGTGCCAGCAGCTTAGTTCTTGGGGCAGGGGCATATGGCTACACCTTC. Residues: CASSLVLGAGAYGYTF. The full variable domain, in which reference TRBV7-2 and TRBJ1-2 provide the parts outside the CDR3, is GAGVSQSPSNKVTEKGKDVELRCDPISGHTALYWYRQSLGQGLEFLIYFQGNSAPDKSGLPSDRFSAERTGGSVSTLTIQRTQQEDSAVYLCASSLVLGAGAYGYTFGSGTRLTVV.

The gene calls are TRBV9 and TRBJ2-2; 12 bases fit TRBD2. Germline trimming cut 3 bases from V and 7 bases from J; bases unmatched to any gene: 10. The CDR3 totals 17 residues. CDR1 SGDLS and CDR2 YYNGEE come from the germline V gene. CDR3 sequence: CASSAPPLAGGNGELFF. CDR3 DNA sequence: TGTGCCAGCAGCGCCCCGCCTCTAGCGGGAGGGAACGGGGAGCTGTTTTTT. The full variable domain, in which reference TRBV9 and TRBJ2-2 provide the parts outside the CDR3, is DSGVTQTPKHLITATGQRVTLRCSPRSGDLSVYWYQQSLDQGLQFLIQYYNGEERAKGNILERFSAQQFPDLHSELNLSSLELGDSALYFCASSAPPLAGGNGELFFGEGSRLTVL.

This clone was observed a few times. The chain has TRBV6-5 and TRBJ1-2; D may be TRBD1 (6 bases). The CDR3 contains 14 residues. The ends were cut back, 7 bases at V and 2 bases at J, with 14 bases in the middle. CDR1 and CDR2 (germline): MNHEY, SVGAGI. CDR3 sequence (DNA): TGTGCCAGCAAGCCACAGGGTTCAAACTATGGCTACACCTTC. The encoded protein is CASKPQGSNYGYTF.